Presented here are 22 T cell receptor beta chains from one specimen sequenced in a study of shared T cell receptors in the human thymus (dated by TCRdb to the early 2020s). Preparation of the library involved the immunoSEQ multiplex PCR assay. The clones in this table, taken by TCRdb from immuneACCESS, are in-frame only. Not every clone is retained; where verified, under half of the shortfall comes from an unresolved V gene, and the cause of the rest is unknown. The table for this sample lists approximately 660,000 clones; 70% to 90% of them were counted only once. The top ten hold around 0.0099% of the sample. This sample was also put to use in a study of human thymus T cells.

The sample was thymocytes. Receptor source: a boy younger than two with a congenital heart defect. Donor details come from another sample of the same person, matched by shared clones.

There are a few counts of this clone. CDR3 sequence (DNA): TGTGCCAGCAGCCGTCAAGGGACAGGGAACACTGAAGCTTTCTTT. Protein product: CASSRQGTGNTEAFF. The J gene is TRBJ1-1, the V gene TRBV21-1; the D call of TRBD1 is as the table states it, not checked on the DNA. TRBV21-1 represents a pseudogene. This CDR3 comprises 15 residues.

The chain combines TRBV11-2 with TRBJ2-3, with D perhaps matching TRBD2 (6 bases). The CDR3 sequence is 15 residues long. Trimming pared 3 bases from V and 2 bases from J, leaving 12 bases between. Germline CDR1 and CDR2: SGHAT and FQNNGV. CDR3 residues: CASSFGGALTDTQYF. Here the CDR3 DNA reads TGTGCCAGCAGCTTCGGGGGAGCGCTCACAGATACGCAGTATTTT.

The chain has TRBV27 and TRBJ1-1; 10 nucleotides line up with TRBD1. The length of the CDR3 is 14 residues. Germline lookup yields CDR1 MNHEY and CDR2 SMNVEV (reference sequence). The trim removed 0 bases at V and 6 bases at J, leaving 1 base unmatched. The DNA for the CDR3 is TGTGCCAGCAGTTTATCGGACAGGGGGGCTGAAGCTTTCTTT. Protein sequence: CASSLSDRGAEAFF.

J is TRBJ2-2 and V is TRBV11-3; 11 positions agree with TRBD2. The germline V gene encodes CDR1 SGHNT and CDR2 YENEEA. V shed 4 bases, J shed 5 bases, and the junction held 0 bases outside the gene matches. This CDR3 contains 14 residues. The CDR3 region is CASSSSGRTGELFF. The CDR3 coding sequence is TGTGCCAGCAGCTCTAGCGGGAGGACCGGGGAGCTGTTTTTT.

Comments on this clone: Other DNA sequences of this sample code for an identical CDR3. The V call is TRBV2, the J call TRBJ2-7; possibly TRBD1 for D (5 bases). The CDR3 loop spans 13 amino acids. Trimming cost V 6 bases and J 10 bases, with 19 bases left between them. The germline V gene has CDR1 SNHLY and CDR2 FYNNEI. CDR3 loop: CASREQAPLEQYF. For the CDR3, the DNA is TGTGCCAGCAGGGAACAGGCCCCTCTCGAACAGTACTTC.

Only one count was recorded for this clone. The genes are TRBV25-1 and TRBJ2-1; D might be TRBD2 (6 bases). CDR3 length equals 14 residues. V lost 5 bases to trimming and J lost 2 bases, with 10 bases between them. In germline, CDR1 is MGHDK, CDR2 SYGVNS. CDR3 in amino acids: CASSSGDTYNEQFF. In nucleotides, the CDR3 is TGTGCCAGCAGTTCGGGGGATACCTACAATGAGCAGTTCTTC. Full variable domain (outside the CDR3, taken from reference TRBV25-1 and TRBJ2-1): EADIYQTPRYLVIGTGKKITLECSQTMGHDKMYWYQQDPGMELHLIHYSYGVNSTEKGDLSSESTVSRIRTEHFPLTLESARPSHTSQYLCASSSGDTYNEQFFGPGTRLTVL.

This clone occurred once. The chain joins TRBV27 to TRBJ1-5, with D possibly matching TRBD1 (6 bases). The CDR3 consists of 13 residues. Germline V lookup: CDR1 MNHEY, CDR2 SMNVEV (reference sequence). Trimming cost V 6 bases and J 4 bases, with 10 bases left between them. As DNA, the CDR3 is TGTGCCAGCAGAAAAGGGGGTAATCAGCCCCAGCATTTT. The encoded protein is CASRKGGNQPQHF.

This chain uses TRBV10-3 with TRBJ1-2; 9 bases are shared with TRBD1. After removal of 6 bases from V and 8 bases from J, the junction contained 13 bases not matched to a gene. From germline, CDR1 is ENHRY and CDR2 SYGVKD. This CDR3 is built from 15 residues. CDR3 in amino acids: CAISSRGDREGGYTF. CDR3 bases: TGTGCCATCAGCAGCAGAGGGGACAGGGAGGGCGGCTACACCTTC.

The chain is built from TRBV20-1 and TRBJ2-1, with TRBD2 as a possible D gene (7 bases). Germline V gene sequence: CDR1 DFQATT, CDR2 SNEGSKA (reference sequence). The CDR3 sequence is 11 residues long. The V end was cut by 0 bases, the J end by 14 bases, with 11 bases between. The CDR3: CSAREGGGEFF. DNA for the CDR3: TGCAGTGCTAGAGAAGGGGGGGGTGAGTTCTTC.

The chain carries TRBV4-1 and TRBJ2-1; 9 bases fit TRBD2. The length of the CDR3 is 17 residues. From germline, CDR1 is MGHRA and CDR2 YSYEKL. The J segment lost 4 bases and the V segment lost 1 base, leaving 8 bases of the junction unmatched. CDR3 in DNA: TGCGCCAGCAGCCAAGCGGTTGGCGCGGGAGGGTACAATGAGCAGTTCTTC. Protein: CASSQAVGAGGYNEQFF.

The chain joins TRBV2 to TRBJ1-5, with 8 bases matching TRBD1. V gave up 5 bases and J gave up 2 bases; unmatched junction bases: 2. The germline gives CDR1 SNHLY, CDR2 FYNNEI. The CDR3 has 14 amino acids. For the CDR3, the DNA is TGTGCCAGCAGTAGGGGACAGGGCAATCAGCCCCAGCATTTT. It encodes CASSRGQGNQPQHF.

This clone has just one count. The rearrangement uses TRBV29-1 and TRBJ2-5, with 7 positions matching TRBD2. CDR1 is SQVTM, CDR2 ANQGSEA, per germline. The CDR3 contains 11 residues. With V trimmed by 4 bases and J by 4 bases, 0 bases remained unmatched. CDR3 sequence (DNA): TGCAGCGTTGGGGAGGGAGAGACCCAGTACTTC. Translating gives CSVGEGETQYF. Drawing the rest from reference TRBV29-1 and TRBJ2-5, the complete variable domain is SAVISQKPSRDICQRGTSLTIQCQVDSQVTMMFWYRQQPGQSLTLIATANQGSEATYESGFVIDKFPISRPNLTFSTLTVSNMSPEDSSIYLCSVGEGETQYFGPGTRLLVL.

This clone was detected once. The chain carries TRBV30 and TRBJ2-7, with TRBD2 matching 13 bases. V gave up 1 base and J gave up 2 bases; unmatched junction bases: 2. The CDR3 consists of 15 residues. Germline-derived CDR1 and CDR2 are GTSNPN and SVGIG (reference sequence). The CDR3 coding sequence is TGTGCCTGGAGTGAGGGGACTAGCGGGACCTACGAGCAGTACTTC. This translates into CAWSEGTSGTYEQYF.

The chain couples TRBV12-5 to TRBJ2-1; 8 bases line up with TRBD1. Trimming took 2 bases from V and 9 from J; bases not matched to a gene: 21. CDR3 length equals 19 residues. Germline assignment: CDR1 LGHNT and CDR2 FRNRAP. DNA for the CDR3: TGTGCTAGTGGTTTGTCCGGGGGACAGGTCCGGGCATATCCGTTTGAGCAGTTCTTC. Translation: CASGLSGGQVRAYPFEQFF.

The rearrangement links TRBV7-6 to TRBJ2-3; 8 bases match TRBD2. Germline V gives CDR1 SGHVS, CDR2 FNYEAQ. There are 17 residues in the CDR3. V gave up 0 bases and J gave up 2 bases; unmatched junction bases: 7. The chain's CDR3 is CASSLALAGQNTDTQYF. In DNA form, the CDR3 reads TGTGCCAGCAGCTTAGCGCTAGCGGGCCAAAACACAGATACGCAGTATTTT.

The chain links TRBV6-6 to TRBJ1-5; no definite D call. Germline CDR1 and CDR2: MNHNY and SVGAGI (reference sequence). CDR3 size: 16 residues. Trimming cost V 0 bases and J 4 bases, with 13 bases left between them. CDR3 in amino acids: CASSYSDGRGNQPQHF. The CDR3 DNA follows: TGTGCCAGCAGTTACTCGGACGGGCGGGGTAATCAGCCCCAGCATTTT.

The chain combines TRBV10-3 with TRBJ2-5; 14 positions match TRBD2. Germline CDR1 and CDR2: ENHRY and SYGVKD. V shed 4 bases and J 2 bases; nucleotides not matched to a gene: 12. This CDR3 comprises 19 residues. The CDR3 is CAISGGTSGRKDGQETQYF. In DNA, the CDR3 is TGTGCCATCAGTGGAGGGACTAGCGGGAGAAAAGACGGACAAGAGACCCAGTACTTC.

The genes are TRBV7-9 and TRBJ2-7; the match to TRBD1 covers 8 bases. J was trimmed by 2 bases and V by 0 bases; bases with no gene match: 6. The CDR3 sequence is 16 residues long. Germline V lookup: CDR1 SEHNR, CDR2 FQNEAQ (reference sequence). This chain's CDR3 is CASSLALGTGAYEQYF. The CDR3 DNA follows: TGTGCCAGCAGCTTAGCATTAGGGACAGGAGCCTACGAGCAGTACTTC.

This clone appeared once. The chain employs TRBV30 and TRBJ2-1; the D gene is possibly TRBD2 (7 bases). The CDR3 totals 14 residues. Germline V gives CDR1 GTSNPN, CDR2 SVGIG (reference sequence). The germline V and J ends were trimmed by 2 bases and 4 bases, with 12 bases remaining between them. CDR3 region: CAWSRGGYYNEQFF. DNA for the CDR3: TGTGCCTGGAGTAGGGGGGGCTATTACAATGAGCAGTTCTTC.

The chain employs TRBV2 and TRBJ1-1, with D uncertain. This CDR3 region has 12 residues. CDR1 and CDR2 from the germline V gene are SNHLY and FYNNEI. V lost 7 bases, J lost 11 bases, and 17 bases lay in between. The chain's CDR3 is CASNRSRGCAFF. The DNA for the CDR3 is TGTGCCAGCAATCGAAGCCGAGGGTGTGCTTTCTTT.

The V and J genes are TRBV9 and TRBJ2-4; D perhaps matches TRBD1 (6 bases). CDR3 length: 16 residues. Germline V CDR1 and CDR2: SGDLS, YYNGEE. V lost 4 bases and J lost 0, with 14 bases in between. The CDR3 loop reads CASSSSRGIAKNIQYF. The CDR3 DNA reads TGTGCCAGCAGCTCCTCCAGGGGAATAGCCAAAAACATTCAGTACTTC.

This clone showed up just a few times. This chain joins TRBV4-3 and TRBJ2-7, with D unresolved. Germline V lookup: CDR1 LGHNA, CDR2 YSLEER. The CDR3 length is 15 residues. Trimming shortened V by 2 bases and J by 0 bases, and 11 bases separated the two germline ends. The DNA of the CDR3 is TGCGCCAGCAGCCAACTGGTCGAGAGCTCCTACGAGCAGTACTTC. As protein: CASSQLVESSYEQYF.